This entry lists 11 T cell receptor beta chains sequenced from one sample in a study of T-cell memory formation after mild COVID-19. Via MiXCR, TCRdb re-called the 5' RACE reads, giving one row per CDR3 protein. The repertoire holds 110,000 to 150,000 distinct CDR3 sequences, with around 14% as singletons. Sequencing was carried out using PBMCs or a T cell subset sorted from them (not recorded which). The receptors derive from an adult woman who had mild COVID-19 (a few samples of this study predate the infection). Cell type and time point are not known.

This clonotype was seen ten or more times. The V call is TRBV27, the J call TRBJ2-7, with a tentative D call TRBD2 (5 bases). The germline V gene has CDR1 MNHEY and CDR2 SMNVEV (reference sequence). This CDR3 spans 17 amino acids. The V end lost 5 bases, the J end lost 2 bases, and 22 bases lay between the germline ends. The CDR3 region is CASSTHPGVFGTYEQYF. The CDR3 nucleotides read TGTGCCAGCAGTACCCACCCGGGTGTGTTCGGGACCTACGAGCAGTACTTC.

This clonotype was seen a few times. The chain joins TRBV7-9 to TRBJ2-1; D is undetermined. Germline assignment: CDR1 SEHNR and CDR2 FQNEAQ (reference sequence). The length of the CDR3 is 15 residues. Trimming shortened V by 1 base and J by 0 bases, and 7 bases separated the two germline ends. The CDR3 loop reads CASSLGTVSYNEQFF. The CDR3 nucleotides are TGTGCCAGCAGCTTAGGAACAGTCTCCTACAATGAGCAGTTCTTC.

This clonotype was detected many times. This chain links TRBV9 with TRBJ2-7, with D unclear. This CDR3 region has 14 residues. CDR1 is SGDLS and CDR2 is YYNGEE in the germline V gene. Trimming stripped 4 bases from V and 3 bases from J, with 14 bases between. The CDR3 DNA reads as TGTGCCAGCAGCCCCTTCGGCAGTAACTACGAGCAGTACTTC. It yields the protein CASSPFGSNYEQYF.

V gene TRBV20-1 combines with J gene TRBJ1-6; TRBD1 matches at 7 bases. The CDR3 spans 16 residues. The germline V gene encodes CDR1 DFQATT and CDR2 SNEGSKA (reference sequence). V lost 3 bases to trimming and J lost 13 bases; unmatched junction nucleotides: 18. The CDR3 DNA reads TGCAGTGCTAGGGTACCATGGGAGGGGGCAAAGGATCCCCTCCACTTT. It encodes CSARVPWEGAKDPLHF.

This clonotype was counted a few times. The genes are TRBV7-9 and TRBJ2-7; no clear D. The CDR3 length is 13 residues. CDR1 and CDR2 (germline): SEHNR, FQNEAQ (reference sequence). V lost 4 bases to trimming and J lost 5 bases, with 12 bases between them. The CDR3 DNA sequence: TGTGCCAGCAGCTACGGCGGTGACCACGAGCAGTACTTC. Translation: CASSYGGDHEQYF.

The V gene is TRBV19, the J gene TRBJ2-1, with 7 bases matching TRBD1. This CDR3 is built from 16 residues. V was pared by 3 bases and J by 0 bases, with 5 bases of the junction left unmatched. CDR1 and CDR2 (germline): LNHDA, SQIVND (reference sequence). The CDR3 nucleotides read TGTGCCAGTAGTATCACAGGGGCCAGCTCCTACAATGAGCAGTTCTTC. Amino acids: CASSITGASSYNEQFF.

The sample holds a few counts of this clonotype. This chain connects TRBV3-1 to TRBJ2-7, with a tentative D call TRBD1 (5 bases). CDR3 length: 16 residues. The V and J ends lost 5 bases and 2 bases respectively, with 19 bases between them. Germline V gene data show CDR1 as LGHDT and CDR2 as YNNKEL (reference sequence). Written as DNA, the CDR3 is TGTGCCAGCAGCGAGAGACAGCTGGTGGGTACCTACGAGCAGTACTTC. It yields the protein CASSERQLVGTYEQYF.

The rearrangement links TRBV23-1 to TRBJ2-1, with D possibly TRBD1 on 5 matching bases. TRBV23-1 is marked as an open reading frame, function uncertain. This CDR3 comprises 12 residues. V lost 3 bases, J lost 5 bases, and 5 bases lay in between. For the CDR3, the DNA is TGCGCCAGCAGTCAGGACAACAATGAGCAGTTCTTC. As protein: CASSQDNNEQFF.

This clonotype was counted only a few times. The chain employs TRBV7-6 and TRBJ2-1, with D possibly matching TRBD2 (6 bases). The germline CDR1 and CDR2 sequences are SGHVS and FNYEAQ. Trimming removed 0 bases from V and 0 bases from J, with 21 bases in between. The CDR3 loop spans 20 amino acids. The CDR3 DNA follows: TGTGCCAGCAGCTTAGCGAGGGCGGGAACCCTATCCCCCTCCTACAATGAGCAGTTCTTC. This gives the protein CASSLARAGTLSPSYNEQFF.

This clonotype was counted only a few times. The genes are TRBV29-1 and TRBJ2-6; the D gene is possibly TRBD1 (5 bases). Germline assignment: CDR1 SQVTM and CDR2 ANQGSEA. V shed 5 bases and J shed 0 bases, with 8 bases lying between them. The CDR3 sequence is 14 residues long. CDR3 DNA sequence: TGCAGCGTTCTAGGGGACTCTGGGGCCAACGTCCTGACTTTC. This codes for CSVLGDSGANVLTF.

In its sample, this clonotype was seen many times. V is TRBV20-1 and J is TRBJ2-4, with D unresolved. This CDR3 region has 12 residues. Trimming left V 1 base short and J 9 bases short, with 10 bases between. Germline loops: CDR1 DFQATT, CDR2 SNEGSKA (reference sequence). CDR3 DNA: TGCAGTGCTAGAGCTCTAGATACCATTCAGTACTTC. Its protein product is CSARALDTIQYF.